These 20 T cell receptor beta chains were sequenced from one sample in a study of STAT3 mutations in large granular lymphocyte leukemia. Study-level findings and limits: Every T-LGLL patient had at least one immunodominant TCRbeta clonotype.

Here immunoSEQ multiplex PCR was the method, and the copy in TCRdb shows in-frame clones only, minus some. Here the sample spans tens of thousands of clones, about 81% being singletons. These receptors are not linked to any known antigen. Sequenced sample: PBMCs. These receptors were collected from a human donor with T large granular lymphocyte leukemia. Some clones in this sample may be carry-over from other donors' samples.

This clone appeared a single time. The J gene is TRBJ2-3, the V gene TRBV7-8; 10 bases line up with TRBD2. V lost 1 base, J lost 11 bases, and 0 bases stayed unmatched. This CDR3 is built from 12 residues. Germline CDR1 SGHVS, CDR2 FQNEAQ. CDR3 in DNA: TGTGCCAGCAGCTTAGAGCGGGGGGGGCAGTATTTT. Protein: CASSLERGGQYF.

J is TRBJ2-7 and V is TRBV2; D remains ambiguous. The germline V gene encodes CDR1 SNHLY and CDR2 FYNNEI. This CDR3 spans 13 amino acids. V lost 1 base and J 6 bases, leaving 10 bases between the germline ends. The DNA for the CDR3 is TGTGCCAGCAGTGAAGAGGCGTTAGGCGAGCAGTACTTC. Its translation is CASSEEALGEQYF.

The rearrangement joins TRBV2 to TRBJ1-3; D gene uncertain. Between the trimmed V and J ends, which lost 4 bases and 2 bases, there was a span of 30 bases. CDR3 size: 21 residues. Germline loops: CDR1 SNHLY, CDR2 FYNNEI. CDR3 in amino acids: CASSGLNPSPRRHSPGNTIYF. The CDR3 DNA follows: TGTGCCAGCAGTGGACTTAACCCCTCACCCCGGAGGCATTCTCCTGGAAACACCATATATTTT.

The genes are TRBV18 and TRBJ2-1, with a possible D match to TRBD2 (5 bases). This CDR3 is built from 15 residues. Germline V gene sequence: CDR1 KGHSH, CDR2 LQKENI. The V end was cut by 3 bases, the J end by 4 bases, with 13 bases between. The DNA of the CDR3 is TGTGCCAGCTCACCCCCCCCGGGGTTGTACAATGAGCAGTTCTTC. Translating gives CASSPPPGLYNEQFF. Full variable domain (rest looked up from reference TRBV18 and TRBJ2-1): NAGVMQNPRHLVRRRGQEARLRCSPMKGHSHVYWYRQLPEEGLKFMVYLQKENIIDESGMPKERFSAEFPKEGPSILRIQQVVRGDSAAYFCASSPPPGLYNEQFFGPGTRLTVL.

The chain is built from TRBV14 and TRBJ2-2, with 9 bases fitting TRBD2. Trimming at V came to 4 bases and at J to 6 bases, leaving 6 bases not matched to a gene. CDR3 size: 15 residues. Germline values: CDR1 SGHDN, CDR2 FVKESK. CDR3 in amino acids: CASSRGTSWAGELFF. The CDR3 DNA follows: TGTGCCAGCAGCCGCGGGACTAGCTGGGCCGGGGAGCTGTTTTTT.

This chain uses TRBV19 with TRBJ1-5; D call uncertain. CDR1 is LNHDA and CDR2 is SQIVND in the germline V gene (reference sequence). Trimming shortened V by 4 bases and J by 3 bases, and 13 bases separated the two germline ends. The CDR3 loop spans 15 amino acids. The CDR3: CASSTIDRDNQPQHF. As DNA, the CDR3 is TGTGCCAGTAGTACCATAGACCGAGACAATCAGCCCCAGCATTTT.

DNA of the CDR3: TGTGCCAGCAGTTTAGGGCAGGGAGACTATGGCTACACCTTC. Translating gives CASSLGQGDYGYTF. The chain couples TRBV28 to TRBJ1-2, with D possibly being TRBD1 (5 bases). The ends were cut back, 2 bases at V and 3 bases at J, with 10 bases in the middle. CDR3 length: 14 amino acids. Germline CDR1 and CDR2: MDHEN and SYDVKM.

This clone showed up just a few times. The chain links TRBV27 to TRBJ2-1; no firm D call. The V end lost 3 bases, the J end lost 6 bases, and 6 bases lay between the germline ends. The CDR3 contains 12 residues. The germline V gene encodes CDR1 MNHEY and CDR2 SMNVEV (reference sequence). CDR3 residues: CASSFRGNEQFF. In nucleotides, the CDR3 is TGTGCCAGCAGTTTTCGAGGCAATGAGCAGTTCTTC.

The gene calls are TRBV6-5 and TRBJ2-2; D gene uncertain. The CDR3 has 15 amino acids. Deletions cut 1 base from V and 2 bases from J, with 8 bases between. Germline lookup yields CDR1 MNHEY and CDR2 SVGAGI. The CDR3 DNA reads TGTGCCAGCAGTTACTTCGCCAGCAACACCGGGGAGCTGTTTTTT. Its translation is CASSYFASNTGELFF.

The chain employs TRBV5-5 and TRBJ2-2; D gene unclear. CDR1 is SGHKS, CDR2 YYEKEE, per germline (reference sequence). Trimming cost V 3 bases and J 1 base, with 7 bases left between them. The CDR3 has 14 amino acids. The CDR3 sequence: CASSSVMNTGELFF. CDR3 nucleotide sequence: TGTGCCAGCAGCTCAGTGATGAACACCGGGGAGCTGTTTTTT.

The chain links TRBV7-9 to TRBJ2-7; D tentatively fits TRBD1 or TRBD2 (5 bases each). Germline values: CDR1 SEHNR, CDR2 FQNEAQ (reference sequence). The length of the CDR3 is 14 residues. V lost 5 bases and J lost 4, with 15 bases in between. The CDR3 reads CASSHSGTSYEQYV. DNA of the CDR3: TGTGCCAGCAGCCATTCCGGGACCTCATACGAGCAGTACGTC.

The chain links TRBV6-6 to TRBJ2-1; 11 bases are shared with TRBD2. CDR3 size: 15 residues. Per the germline V gene, CDR1 is MNHNY and CDR2 is SVGAGI (reference sequence). Unmatched junction bases numbered 2, after V lost 1 base and J lost 6 bases. The CDR3: CASSYFSGGANEQFF. In DNA, the CDR3 is TGTGCCAGCAGTTACTTTAGCGGGGGGGCCAATGAGCAGTTCTTC.

This clone was detected once. The V gene is TRBV19, the J gene TRBJ1-2; no reliable D call. Looked up from germline, CDR1 is LNHDA and CDR2 is SQIVND (reference sequence). The CDR3 has 14 residues. The V and J ends lost 3 bases and 8 bases respectively, with 16 bases between them. This CDR3 is CASSIHPRPTGYTF. The CDR3 DNA is TGTGCCAGTAGTATTCACCCCCGCCCCACAGGCTACACCTTC.

The chain carries TRBV6-5 and TRBJ2-7; the D call may be TRBD1 or TRBD2 (5 bases each). CDR1 and CDR2 from the germline V gene are MNHEY and SVGAGI. This CDR3 contains 12 residues. Deletions cut 0 bases from V and 10 bases from J, with 10 bases between. CDR3 in DNA: TGTGCCAGCAGTTACTCGGGACCGGTCCAGTACGTC. Protein product: CASSYSGPVQYV.

The chain recombines TRBV27 with TRBJ1-2; D gene uncertain. The V gene lost 9 bases and the J gene lost 4 bases, with 18 bases spanning the gap. Germline CDR1 reads MNHEY; CDR2 reads SMNVEV (reference sequence). There are 14 residues in the CDR3. In DNA form, the CDR3 reads TGTGCCAGTCGACCGGTGACGGGGAGCTATGGCTACACCTTC. As protein: CASRPVTGSYGYTF.

This clone has only a few counts. The chain has TRBV2 and TRBJ1-1; D is uncertain. Germline-derived CDR1 and CDR2 are SNHLY and FYNNEI. The CDR3 sequence is 15 residues long. The DNA for the CDR3 is TGTGCTTCACAGTTATTAGGCCCCGGGCACACTGAAGCTTTCTTT. Its translation is CASQLLGPGHTEAFF.

This rearrangement joins TRBV18 to TRBJ2-5; tentatively, D is TRBD2 (6 bases). In germline, CDR1 is KGHSH, CDR2 LQKENI. The CDR3 runs 15 residues. V was cut by 1 base and J by 0 bases, with 9 bases left in between. The CDR3 DNA reads as TGTGCCAGCTCACCACAGGGACTGAACCAAGAGACCCAGTACTTC. It yields the protein CASSPQGLNQETQYF.

J is TRBJ1-3 and V is TRBV6-5, with no clear D. The ends were cut back, 0 bases at V and 1 base at J, with 4 bases in the middle. The germline V gene has CDR1 MNHEY and CDR2 SVGAGI. The CDR3 sequence is 14 residues long. The CDR3 DNA reads as TGTGCCAGCAGTTACTCGATTTCTGGAAACACCATATATTTT. This sequence encodes CASSYSISGNTIYF.

This clone was found a few times. The sample contains more than one DNA sequence encoding this CDR3. V and J are TRBV5-1 and TRBJ1-5, with D possibly being TRBD1 (5 bases). This CDR3 comprises 13 residues. Between the trimmed V and J ends, which lost 4 bases and 1 base, there was a span of 6 bases. Germline loops: CDR1 SGHRS, CDR2 YFSETQ. The CDR3 protein is CASSRDSNQPQHF. DNA of the CDR3: TGCGCCAGCAGCCGGGACAGCAATCAGCCCCAGCATTTT.

The genes are TRBV4-1 and TRBJ2-4; TRBD2 aligns across 8 bases. The CDR3 runs 14 residues. V dropped 8 bases and J dropped 10; count of bases not matched to a gene: 13. Germline CDR1 and CDR2: MGHRA and YSYEKL. The CDR3 loop reads CASQQGSGGGIQYF. The CDR3 DNA sequence: TGCGCCAGCCAGCAGGGGTCCGGGGGGGGGATTCAGTACTTC.